The clone carrying this T cell receptor beta chain was found a few times. Its specificity is unknown. V lost 5 bases and J lost 1, with 8 bases in between. Germline V gives CDR1 LNHDA, CDR2 SQIVND (reference sequence). The CDR3 is made up of 13 amino acids. The data are from a study of cytotoxic CD8 clonotypes in ibrutinib-treated CLL. Study as a whole: Investigators reported around 25 partial and 2 complete responses; after median around 68 months, about 15 patients remained remitted and about 12 progressed.

Cryopreserved PBMCs supplied 1.5 to 2.5 micrograms of genomic DNA for TCR beta libraries. Here immunoSEQ multiplex PCR was the method, and the copy in TCRdb shows in-frame clones only, minus some. The data show 15,000 or so clones, 64% seen once. Study-level points and caveats: Clonality increased with ibrutinib response but returned toward baseline at progression. Public clonotypes, rarely seen, contracted or held steady on treatment.

The clonotype originates from a human donor with chronic lymphocytic leukemia. This chain links TRBV19 with TRBJ2-5; D is ambiguous. Material: PBMCs, obtained before ibrutinib treatment. The CDR3 nucleotides are TGTGCCAGTAGTCCCCTGGGCCAAGAGACCCAGTACTTC. Its protein product is CASSPLGQETQYF.